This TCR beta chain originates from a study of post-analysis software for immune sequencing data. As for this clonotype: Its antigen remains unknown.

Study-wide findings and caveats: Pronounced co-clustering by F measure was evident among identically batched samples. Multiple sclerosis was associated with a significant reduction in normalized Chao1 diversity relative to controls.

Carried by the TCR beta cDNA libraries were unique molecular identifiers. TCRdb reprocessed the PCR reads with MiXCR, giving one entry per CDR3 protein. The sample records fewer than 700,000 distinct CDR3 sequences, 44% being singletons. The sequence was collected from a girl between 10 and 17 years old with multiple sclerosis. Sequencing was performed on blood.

In DNA, the CDR3 is TGTGCCAGCAGTTACGGAAGCTATGGCTACACCTTC. Its protein product is CASSYGSYGYTF. The V call is TRBV6-6, the J call TRBJ1-2; D is unclear. The CDR3 extends over 12 amino acids. V was clipped by 2 bases and J by 4 bases, with 5 bases between them. Looked up from germline, CDR1 is MNHNY and CDR2 is SVGAGI (reference sequence).